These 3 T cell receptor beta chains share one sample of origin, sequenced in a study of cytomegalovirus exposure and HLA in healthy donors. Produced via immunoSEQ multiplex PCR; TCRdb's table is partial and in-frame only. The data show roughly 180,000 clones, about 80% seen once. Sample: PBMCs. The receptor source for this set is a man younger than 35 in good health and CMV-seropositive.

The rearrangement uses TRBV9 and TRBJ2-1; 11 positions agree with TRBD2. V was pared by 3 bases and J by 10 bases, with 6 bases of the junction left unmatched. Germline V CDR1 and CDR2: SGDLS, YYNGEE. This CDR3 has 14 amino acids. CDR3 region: CASSGGLADYEQFF. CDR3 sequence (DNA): TGTGCCAGCAGCGGGGGACTAGCGGACTACGAGCAGTTCTTC.

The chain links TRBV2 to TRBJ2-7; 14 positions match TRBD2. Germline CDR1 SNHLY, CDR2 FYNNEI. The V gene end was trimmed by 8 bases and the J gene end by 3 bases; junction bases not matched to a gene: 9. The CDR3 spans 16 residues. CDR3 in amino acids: CASGETSGRAVYEQYF. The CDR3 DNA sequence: TGTGCCAGCGGAGAGACTAGCGGGAGGGCAGTCTACGAGCAGTACTTC.

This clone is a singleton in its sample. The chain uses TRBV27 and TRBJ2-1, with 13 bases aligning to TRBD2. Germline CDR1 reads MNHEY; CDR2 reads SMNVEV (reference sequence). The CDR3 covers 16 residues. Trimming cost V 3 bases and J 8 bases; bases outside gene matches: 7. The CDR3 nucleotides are TGTGCCAGCAGTTTGCTTACTAGCGGGAGGGGGGATGAGCAGTTCTTC. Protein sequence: CASSLLTSGRGDEQFF.